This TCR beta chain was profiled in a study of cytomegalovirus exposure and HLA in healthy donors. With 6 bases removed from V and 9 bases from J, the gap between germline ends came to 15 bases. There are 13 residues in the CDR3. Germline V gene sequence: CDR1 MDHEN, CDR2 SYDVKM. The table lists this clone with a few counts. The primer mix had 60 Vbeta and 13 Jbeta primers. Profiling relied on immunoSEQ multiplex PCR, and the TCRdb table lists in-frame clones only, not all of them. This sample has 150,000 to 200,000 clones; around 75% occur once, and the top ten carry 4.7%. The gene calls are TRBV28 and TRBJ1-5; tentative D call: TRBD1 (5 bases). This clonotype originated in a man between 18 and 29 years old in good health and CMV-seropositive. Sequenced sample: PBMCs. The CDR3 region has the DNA TGTGCCAGCAGACGGACACCCCCGTGGCCCCAGCATTTT. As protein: CASRRTPPWPQHF.